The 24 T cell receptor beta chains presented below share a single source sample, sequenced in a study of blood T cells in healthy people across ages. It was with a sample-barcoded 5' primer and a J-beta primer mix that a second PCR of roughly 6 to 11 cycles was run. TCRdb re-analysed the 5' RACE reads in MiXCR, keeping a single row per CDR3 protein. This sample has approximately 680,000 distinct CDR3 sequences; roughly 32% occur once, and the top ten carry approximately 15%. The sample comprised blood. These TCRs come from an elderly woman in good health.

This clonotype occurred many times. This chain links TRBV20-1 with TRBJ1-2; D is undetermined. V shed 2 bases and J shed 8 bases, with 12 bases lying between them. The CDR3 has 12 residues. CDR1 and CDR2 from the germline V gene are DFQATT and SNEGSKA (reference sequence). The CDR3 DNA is TGCAGTGCTAGACGAAGCGGCATCGGCTACACCTTC. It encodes CSARRSGIGYTF.

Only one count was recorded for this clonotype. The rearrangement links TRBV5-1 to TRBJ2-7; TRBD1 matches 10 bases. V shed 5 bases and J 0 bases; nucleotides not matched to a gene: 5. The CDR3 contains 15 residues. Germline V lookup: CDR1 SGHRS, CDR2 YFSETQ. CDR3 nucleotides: TGCGCCAGCAGGCGAGGGACAGGGGACTCCTACGAGCAGTACTTC. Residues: CASRRGTGDSYEQYF.

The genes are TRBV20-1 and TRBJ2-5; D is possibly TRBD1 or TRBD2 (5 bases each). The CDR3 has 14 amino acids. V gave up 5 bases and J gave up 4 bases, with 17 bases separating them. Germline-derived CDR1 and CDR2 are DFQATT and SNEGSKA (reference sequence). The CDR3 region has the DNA TGCAGTGCTGTACCCCGGGGCCCGGTAGAGACCCAGTACTTC. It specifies CSAVPRGPVETQYF.

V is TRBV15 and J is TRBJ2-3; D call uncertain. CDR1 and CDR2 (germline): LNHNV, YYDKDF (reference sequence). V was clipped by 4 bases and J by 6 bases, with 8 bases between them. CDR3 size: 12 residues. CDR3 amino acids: CATSNNHDTQYF. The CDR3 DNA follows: TGTGCCACCAGCAACAACCACGATACGCAGTATTTT.

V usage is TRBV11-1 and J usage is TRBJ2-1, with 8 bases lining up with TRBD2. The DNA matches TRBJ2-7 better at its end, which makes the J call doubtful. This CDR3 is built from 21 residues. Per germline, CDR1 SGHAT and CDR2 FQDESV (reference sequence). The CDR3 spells CASSLATGAGGGFTSYNEQYF. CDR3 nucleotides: TGTGCCAGCAGCTTAGCGACGGGAGCCGGGGGGGGTTTCACCTCCTACAATGAGCAGTACTTC.

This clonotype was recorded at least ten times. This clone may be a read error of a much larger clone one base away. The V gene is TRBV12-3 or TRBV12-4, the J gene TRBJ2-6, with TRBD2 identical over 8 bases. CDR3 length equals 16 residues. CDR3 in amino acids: CASSLRETGGANVRTF. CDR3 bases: TGTGCCAGCAGCCTTCGGGAGACGGGGGGGGCCAACGTCCGGACTTTC.

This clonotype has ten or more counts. The CDR3 here is CASSSGQYYEQYF. CDR3 coding DNA: TGTGCCAGCAGCTCGGGACAGTACTACGAGCAGTACTTC. V usage is TRBV7-9 and J usage is TRBJ2-7; 7 bases fit TRBD1. V gave up 4 bases and J gave up 3 bases; unmatched junction bases: 3. The CDR3 is 13 amino acids. Per the germline V gene, CDR1 is SEHNR and CDR2 is FQNEAQ (reference sequence).

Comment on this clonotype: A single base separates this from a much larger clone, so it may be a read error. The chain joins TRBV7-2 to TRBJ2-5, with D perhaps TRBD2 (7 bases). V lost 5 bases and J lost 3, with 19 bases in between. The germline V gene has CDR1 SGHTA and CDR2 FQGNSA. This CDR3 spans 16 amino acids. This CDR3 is CASSRGRGGLEETQYF. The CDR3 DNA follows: TGTGCCAGCAGCCGGGGAAGGGGGGGCCTCGAAGAGACCCAGTACTTC.

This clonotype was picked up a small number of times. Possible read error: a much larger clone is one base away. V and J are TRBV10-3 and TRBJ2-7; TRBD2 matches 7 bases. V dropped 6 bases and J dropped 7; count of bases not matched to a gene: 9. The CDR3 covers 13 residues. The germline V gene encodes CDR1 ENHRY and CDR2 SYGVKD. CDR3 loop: CAISREGENEQYF. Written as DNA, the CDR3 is TGTGCCATCAGCAGGGAGGGCGAAAATGAGCAGTACTTC.

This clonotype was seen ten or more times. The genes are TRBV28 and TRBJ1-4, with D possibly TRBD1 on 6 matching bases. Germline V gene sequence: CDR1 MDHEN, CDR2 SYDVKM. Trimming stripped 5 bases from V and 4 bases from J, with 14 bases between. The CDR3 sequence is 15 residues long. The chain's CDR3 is CASSRQQGDNEKLFF. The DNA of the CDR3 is TGTGCCAGCAGTCGACAACAGGGTGATAATGAAAAACTGTTTTTT.

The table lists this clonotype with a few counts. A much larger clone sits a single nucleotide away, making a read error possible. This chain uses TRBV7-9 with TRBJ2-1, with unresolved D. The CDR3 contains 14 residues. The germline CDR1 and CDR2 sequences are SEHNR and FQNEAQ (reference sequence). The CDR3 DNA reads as TGTGCCAGCAGCTTCGGCGCTACCTACAATGGGCAGTTCTTC. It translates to CASSFGATYNGQFF.

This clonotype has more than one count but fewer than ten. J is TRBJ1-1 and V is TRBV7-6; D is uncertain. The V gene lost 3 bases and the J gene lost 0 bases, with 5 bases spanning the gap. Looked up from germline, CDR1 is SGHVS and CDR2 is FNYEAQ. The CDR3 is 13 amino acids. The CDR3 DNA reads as TGTGCCAGCAGCTTTAGGGTGAACACTGAAGCTTTCTTT. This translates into CASSFRVNTEAFF.

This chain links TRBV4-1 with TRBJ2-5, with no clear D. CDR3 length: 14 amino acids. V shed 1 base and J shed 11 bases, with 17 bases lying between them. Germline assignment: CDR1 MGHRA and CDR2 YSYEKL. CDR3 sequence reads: CASSQGSLVTEQYF. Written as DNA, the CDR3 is TGCGCCAGCAGCCAAGGGAGTTTGGTAACTGAGCAGTACTTC.

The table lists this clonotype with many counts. The CDR3 sequence: CASSLEDRPTYEQYF. CDR3 nucleotide sequence: TGTGCCAGCAGCCTAGAGGACAGGCCCACCTACGAGCAGTACTTC. The V and J genes are TRBV9 and TRBJ2-7; 7 bases match TRBD1. This CDR3 is 15 amino acids long. With 4 bases clipped from V and 2 bases from J, the junction kept 9 bases outside the gene matches. Germline loops: CDR1 SGDLS, CDR2 YYNGEE.

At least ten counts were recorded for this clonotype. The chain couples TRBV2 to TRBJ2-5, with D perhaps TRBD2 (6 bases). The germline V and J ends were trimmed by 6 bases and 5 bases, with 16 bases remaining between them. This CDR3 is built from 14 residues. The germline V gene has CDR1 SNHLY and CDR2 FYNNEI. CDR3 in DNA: TGTGCCAGCAGCGCCGAGGAGGGTAGGGAGACCCAGTACTTC. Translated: CASSAEEGRETQYF.

The CDR3 region has the DNA TGTGCCAGCAGCTGGGTGAGGGGGGGCAGGGATACGCAGTATTTT. Translated: CASSWVRGGRDTQYF. The chain employs TRBV7-2 and TRBJ2-3; TRBD2 might be the D (7 bases). The CDR3 length is 15 residues. The germline V gene has CDR1 SGHTA and CDR2 FQGNSA. Trimming pared 4 bases from V and 6 bases from J, leaving 17 bases between. The whole variable domain, filled in from reference TRBV7-2 and TRBJ2-3, reads GAGVSQSPSNKVTEKGKDVELRCDPISGHTALYWYRQSLGQGLEFLIYFQGNSAPDKSGLPSDRFSAERTGGSVSTLTIQRTQQEDSAVYLCASSWVRGGRDTQYFGPGTRLTVL.

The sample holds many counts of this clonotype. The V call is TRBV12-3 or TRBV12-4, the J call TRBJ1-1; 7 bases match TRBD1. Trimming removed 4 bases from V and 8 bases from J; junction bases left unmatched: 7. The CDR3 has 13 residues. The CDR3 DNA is TGTGCCAGCAGTTCGAGACAGGGAGGCGAAGCTTTCTTT. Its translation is CASSSRQGGEAFF.

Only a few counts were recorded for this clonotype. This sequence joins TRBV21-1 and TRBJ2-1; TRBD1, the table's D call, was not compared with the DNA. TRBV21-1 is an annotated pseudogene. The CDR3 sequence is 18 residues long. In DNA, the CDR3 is TGTGCCAGCCTGGGCGACGGGGAAACAATAGCAATTGACAATGAGCAGTTCTTC. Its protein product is CASLGDGETIAIDNEQFF.

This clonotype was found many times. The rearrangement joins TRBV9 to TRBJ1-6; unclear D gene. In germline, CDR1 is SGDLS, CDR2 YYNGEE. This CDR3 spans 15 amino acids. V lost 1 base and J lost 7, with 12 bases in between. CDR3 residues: CASSVPGNGNSPLHF. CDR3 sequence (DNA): TGTGCCAGCAGCGTACCGGGGAATGGGAATTCACCCCTCCACTTT.

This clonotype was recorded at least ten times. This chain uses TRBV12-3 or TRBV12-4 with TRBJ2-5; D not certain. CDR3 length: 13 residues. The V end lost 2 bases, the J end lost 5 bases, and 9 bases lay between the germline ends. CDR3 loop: CASSLIGMETQYF. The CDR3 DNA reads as TGTGCCAGCAGTTTAATAGGGATGGAGACCCAGTACTTC.

The CDR3 loop is CASSRGGVDQPQHF. The DNA of the CDR3 is TGCGCCAGCAGCCGAGGAGGGGTTGATCAGCCCCAGCATTTT. The chain uses TRBV5-1 and TRBJ1-5; a weak D match, TRBD1 (5 bases). CDR1 SGHRS and CDR2 YFSETQ come from the germline V gene. The CDR3 is 14 amino acids. Deletions cut 4 bases from V and 5 bases from J, with 13 bases between.

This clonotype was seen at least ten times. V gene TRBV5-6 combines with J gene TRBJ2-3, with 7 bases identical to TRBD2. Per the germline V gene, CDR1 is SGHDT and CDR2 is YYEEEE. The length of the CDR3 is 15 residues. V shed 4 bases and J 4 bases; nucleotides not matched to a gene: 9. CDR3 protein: CASSNPLAVSDTQYF. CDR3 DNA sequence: TGTGCCAGCAGCAACCCTCTAGCGGTCTCAGATACGCAGTATTTT.

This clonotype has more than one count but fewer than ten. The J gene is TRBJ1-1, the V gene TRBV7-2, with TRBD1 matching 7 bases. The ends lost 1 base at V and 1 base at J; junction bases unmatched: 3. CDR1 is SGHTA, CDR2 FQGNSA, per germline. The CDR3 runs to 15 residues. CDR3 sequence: CASSLVQGQNTEAFF. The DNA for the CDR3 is TGTGCCAGCAGCTTAGTACAGGGGCAGAACACTGAAGCTTTCTTT.

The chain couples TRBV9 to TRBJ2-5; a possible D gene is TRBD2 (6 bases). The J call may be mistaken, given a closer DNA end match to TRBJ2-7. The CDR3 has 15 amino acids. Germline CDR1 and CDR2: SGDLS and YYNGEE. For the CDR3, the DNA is TGTGCCAGCAGCGTAGCTGGGGACTCAGCCTGCGAGCAGTACTTC. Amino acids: CASSVAGDSACEQYF.